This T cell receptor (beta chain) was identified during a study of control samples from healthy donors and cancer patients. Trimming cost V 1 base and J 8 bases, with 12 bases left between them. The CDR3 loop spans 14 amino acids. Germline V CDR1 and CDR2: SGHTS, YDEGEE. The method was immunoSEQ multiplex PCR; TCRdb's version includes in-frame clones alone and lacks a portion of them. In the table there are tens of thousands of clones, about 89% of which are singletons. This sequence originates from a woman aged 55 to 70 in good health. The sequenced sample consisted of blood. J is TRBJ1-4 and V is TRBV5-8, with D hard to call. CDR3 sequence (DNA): TGTGCCAGCAGCTTGACGGGTGTAGGGGAAAAACTGTTTTTT. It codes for CASSLTGVGEKLFF.